One sample yielded the 11 T cell receptor beta chains listed below, sequenced in a study of cytomegalovirus exposure and HLA in healthy donors. It was with 60 Vbeta and 13 Jbeta primers that the PCR ran. Clones were sequenced by immunoSEQ multiplex PCR, and TCRdb holds only the in-frame ones, with some missing. The data contain under 200,000 clones, 60% to 85% of them seen just once; the ten biggest clones take up 3% to 3.5%. The sample taken for sequencing was PBMCs. Receptor source: a woman aged 45-65 years in good health and CMV-seropositive.

V and J are TRBV30 and TRBJ2-5; 10 bases match TRBD2. The V and J ends lost 0 bases and 5 bases, in that order; junction bases with no gene match: 9. The V gene's germline CDR1 is GTSNPN and CDR2 SVGIG (reference sequence). This CDR3 comprises 16 residues. CDR3 bases: TGTGCCTGGAGTGTCTCCAGCGGGGGGGCGCCGGAGACCCAGTACTTC. This gives the protein CAWSVSSGGAPETQYF.

This clone is a singleton in its sample. V and J are TRBV5-5 and TRBJ2-7; possible D gene TRBD1, 6 bases. Germline CDR1 is SGHKS and CDR2 is YYEKEE (reference sequence). Trimming removed 0 bases at V and 3 bases at J, with 13 bases between. This CDR3 is built from 15 residues. The CDR3 is CASSLATGSDYEQYF. For the CDR3, the DNA is TGTGCCAGCAGCTTGGCTACAGGGTCAGACTACGAGCAGTACTTC.

This sequence joins TRBV5-1 and TRBJ2-7; a possible D gene is TRBD1 (6 bases). CDR3 length equals 12 residues. Germline V gene sequence: CDR1 SGHRS, CDR2 YFSETQ. V was clipped by 1 base and J by 6 bases, with 8 bases between them. The CDR3 DNA reads as TGCGCCAGCAGCTTGCAGGGGCGCGAGCAGTACTTC. Its protein product is CASSLQGREQYF. The entire variable domain, with the rest obtained from reference TRBV5-1 and TRBJ2-7, is as follows: KAGVTQTPRYLIKTRGQQVTLSCSPISGHRSVSWYQQTPGQGLQFLFEYFSETQRNKGNFPGRFSGRQFSNSRSEMNVSTLELGDSALYLCASSLQGREQYFGPGTRLTVT.

The rearrangement links TRBV27 to TRBJ2-7; 9 bases align to TRBD1. From germline, CDR1 is MNHEY and CDR2 SMNVEV (reference sequence). The CDR3 sequence is 15 residues long. The V and J ends lost 5 bases and 3 bases, in that order; junction bases with no gene match: 8. CDR3 sequence: CASSLLQGANYEQYF. CDR3 bases: TGTGCCAGCAGTCTCCTACAGGGGGCCAACTACGAGCAGTACTTC.

The V call is TRBV18, the J call TRBJ1-1; TRBD1 agrees at 7 bases. V shed 3 bases, J shed 6 bases, and the junction held 7 bases outside the gene matches. The CDR3 spans 14 residues. Germline V lookup: CDR1 KGHSH, CDR2 LQKENI. Written as DNA, the CDR3 is TGTGCCAGCTCACCGGACATCGGGACAGCTGAAGCTTTCTTT. Its translation is CASSPDIGTAEAFF.

The chain has TRBV4-3 and TRBJ1-2; no clear D. There are 14 residues in the CDR3. The V and J ends lost 2 bases and 2 bases respectively, with 9 bases between them. From germline, CDR1 is LGHNA and CDR2 YSLEER. The CDR3 DNA follows: TGCGCCAGCAGCCAACGGACTGGAAACTATGGCTACACCTTC. This codes for CASSQRTGNYGYTF.

The V and J genes are TRBV7-9 and TRBJ1-5, with TRBD1 identical over 7 bases. Trimming cost V 4 bases and J 6 bases; bases outside gene matches: 6. The CDR3 spans 14 residues. Germline V gene sequence: CDR1 SEHNR, CDR2 FQNEAQ (reference sequence). The CDR3 is CASSSQGGGQPQHF. CDR3 bases: TGTGCCAGCAGCTCCCAGGGGGGAGGTCAGCCCCAGCATTTT. The variable domain in full, with the rest retrieved from reference TRBV7-9 and TRBJ1-5, is DTGVSQNPRHKITKRGQNVTFRCDPISEHNRLYWYRQTLGQGPEFLTYFQNEAQLEKSRLLSDRFSAERPKGSFSTLEIQRTEQGDSAMYLCASSSQGGGQPQHFGDGTRLSIL.

The chain joins TRBV7-9 to TRBJ2-7, with 10 bases lining up with TRBD1. CDR3 length: 14 amino acids. V trimming: 3 bases; J trimming: 3 bases; junction bases outside the gene matches: 2. CDR1 SEHNR and CDR2 FQNEAQ come from the germline V gene (reference sequence). The CDR3 DNA sequence: TGTGCCAGCAGCTTCGGGACAGGGGACTACGAGCAGTACTTC. This translates into CASSFGTGDYEQYF.

The sample holds a few counts of this clone. The rearrangement links TRBV5-1 to TRBJ2-5; 8 positions agree with TRBD1. Near its end, the DNA agrees better with TRBJ2-7, so the J call may be wrong. CDR3 length: 14 amino acids. Germline values: CDR1 SGHRS, CDR2 YFSETQ. The CDR3 DNA sequence: TGCGCCAGCAGCTTACAGGGGGGAGCCTACGAGCAGTACTTC. Translating gives CASSLQGGAYEQYF.

The DNA of the CDR3 is TGTGCCAGCAGCTTTACCCCCGAGGGCACCTATGGCTACACCTTC. Its translation: CASSFTPEGTYGYTF. The V and J genes are TRBV9 and TRBJ1-2; D uncertain. The CDR3 sequence is 15 residues long. Trimming shortened V by 4 bases and J by 4 bases, and 17 bases separated the two germline ends. Germline V lookup: CDR1 SGDLS, CDR2 YYNGEE.

V and J are TRBV18 and TRBJ2-5; D might be TRBD2 (6 bases). The CDR3 runs to 14 residues. Germline V lookup: CDR1 KGHSH, CDR2 LQKENI. The V gene lost 3 bases and the J gene lost 5 bases, with 13 bases spanning the gap. In DNA, the CDR3 is TGTGCCAGCTCACCTGAACTCGGAGGGGAGACCCAGTACTTC. This gives the protein CASSPELGGETQYF.